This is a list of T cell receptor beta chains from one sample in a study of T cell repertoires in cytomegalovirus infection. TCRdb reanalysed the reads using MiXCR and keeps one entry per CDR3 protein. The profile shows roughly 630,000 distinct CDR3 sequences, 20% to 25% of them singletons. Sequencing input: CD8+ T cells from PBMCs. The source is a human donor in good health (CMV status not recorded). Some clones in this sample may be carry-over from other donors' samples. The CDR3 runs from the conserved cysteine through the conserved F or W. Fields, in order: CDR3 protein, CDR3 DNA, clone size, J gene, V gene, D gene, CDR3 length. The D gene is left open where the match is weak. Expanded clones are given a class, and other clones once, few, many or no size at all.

CDR3aa: CASSMIAEEETQYF; CDR3nt: TGTGCCAGCAGTATGATAGCCGAGGAGGAGACCCAGTACTTC; abundance: few; j_gene: TRBJ2-5; v_gene: TRBV6-1; d_gene: -; len: 14
CDR3aa: CSARDNMSGTEFNYGYTF; CDR3nt: TGCAGTGCTAGAGATAACATGTCCGGGACAGAGTTTAACTATGGCTACACCTTC; abundance: once; j_gene: TRBJ1-2; v_gene: TRBV20-1; d_gene: TRBD1; len: 18
CDR3aa: CASSIDRGAYEQYF; CDR3nt: TGTGCCAGCAGTATCGACAGGGGCGCCTACGAGCAGTACTTC; abundance: -; j_gene: TRBJ2-7; v_gene: TRBV7-8; d_gene: TRBD1; len: 14
CDR3aa: CSASVDRPHEQYF; CDR3nt: TGCAGCGCCTCCGTTGACAGGCCCCACGAGCAGTACTTC; abundance: few; j_gene: TRBJ2-7; v_gene: TRBV29-1; d_gene: -; len: 13
CDR3aa: CASSWIGGGNTIYF; CDR3nt: TGTGCCAGCAGTTGGATAGGGGGAGGAAACACCATATATTTT; abundance: -; j_gene: TRBJ1-3; v_gene: TRBV28; d_gene: -; len: 14
CDR3aa: CASSARDRAYNEQFF; CDR3nt: TGTGCCAGCAGTGCCCGGGACAGGGCTTACAATGAGCAGTTCTTC; abundance: -; j_gene: TRBJ2-1; v_gene: TRBV6-4; d_gene: TRBD1; len: 15
CDR3aa: CSVDPDGSYEQYF; CDR3nt: TGCAGCGTTGACCCGGACGGCTCCTACGAGCAGTACTTC; abundance: -; j_gene: TRBJ2-7; v_gene: TRBV29-1; d_gene: -; len: 13
CDR3aa: CASSLSSNRETQYF; CDR3nt: TGTGCCAGCAGTTTGAGCAGCAATCGGGAGACCCAGTACTTC; abundance: few; j_gene: TRBJ2-5; v_gene: TRBV12-3/TRBV12-4; d_gene: -; len: 14
CDR3aa: CASSRDRMNTEAFF; CDR3nt: TGTGCCAGCAGCCGGGACAGAATGAACACTGAAGCTTTCTTT; abundance: many; j_gene: TRBJ1-1; v_gene: TRBV7-6; d_gene: TRBD1; len: 14
CDR3aa: CASTPGGNEKLFF; CDR3nt: TGTGCCAGCACCCCGGGGGGAAATGAAAAACTGTTTTTT; abundance: -; j_gene: TRBJ1-4; v_gene: TRBV2; d_gene: -; len: 13
CDR3aa: CASSYTAARWQFF; CDR3nt: TGTGCCAGCAGTTACACGGCGGCGCGGTGGCAGTTCTTC; abundance: -; j_gene: TRBJ2-1; v_gene: TRBV6-2/TRBV6-3; d_gene: -; len: 13
CDR3aa: CASSPSGPQTTGELFF; CDR3nt: TGTGCCAGCAGCCCATCGGGACCACAAACCACCGGGGAGCTGTTTTTT; abundance: few; j_gene: TRBJ2-2; v_gene: TRBV4-2; d_gene: -; len: 16
CDR3aa: CASSYARPSEKLFF; CDR3nt: TGTGCCAGCAGTTACGCCAGACCCTCGGAAAAACTGTTTTTT; abundance: -; j_gene: TRBJ1-4; v_gene: TRBV6-5; d_gene: -; len: 14
CDR3aa: CSVDLTANNEQFF; CDR3nt: TGCAGCGTTGATTTAACAGCCAACAATGAGCAGTTCTTC; abundance: once; j_gene: TRBJ2-1; v_gene: TRBV29-1; d_gene: -; len: 13
CDR3aa: CSADVSGGLTGPSTDTQYF; CDR3nt: TGCAGTGCGGACGTTAGCGGGGGTTTGACAGGCCCGAGCACAGATACGCAGTATTTT; abundance: few; j_gene: TRBJ2-3; v_gene: TRBV20-1; d_gene: TRBD2; len: 19
CDR3aa: CSATNGVSLLDEQFF; CDR3nt: TGCAGTGCCACGAACGGAGTAAGTCTCCTCGATGAGCAGTTCTTC; abundance: -; j_gene: TRBJ2-1; v_gene: TRBV20-1; d_gene: -; len: 15
CDR3aa: CASTLPGAKNEQFF; CDR3nt: TGCGCCAGCACCCTGCCCGGCGCTAAGAATGAGCAGTTCTTC; abundance: -; j_gene: TRBJ2-1; v_gene: TRBV5-1; d_gene: -; len: 14
CDR3aa: CASTSYEGQPQHF; CDR3nt: TGTGCCAGCACTTCCTATGAGGGGCAGCCCCAGCATTTT; abundance: -; j_gene: TRBJ1-5; v_gene: TRBV27; d_gene: -; len: 13
CDR3aa: CASSMIRERNQPQHF; CDR3nt: TGTGCCAGTAGTATGATAAGGGAACGCAATCAGCCCCAGCATTTT; abundance: many; j_gene: TRBJ1-5; v_gene: TRBV19; d_gene: -; len: 15
CDR3aa: CASSGASRGYTF; CDR3nt: TGTGCCAGCAGCGGAGCAAGTCGGGGCTACACCTTC; abundance: -; j_gene: TRBJ1-2; v_gene: TRBV7-6; d_gene: -; len: 12
CDR3aa: CASRPTSGESYNEQFF; CDR3nt: TGTGCCAGCAGACCTACTAGCGGGGAATCCTACAATGAGCAGTTCTTC; abundance: -; j_gene: TRBJ2-1; v_gene: TRBV2; d_gene: TRBD2; len: 16
CDR3aa: CASTIGQVGRREETQYF; CDR3nt: TGTGCCAGCACCATCGGACAGGTCGGGCGAAGAGAAGAGACCCAGTACTTC; abundance: few; j_gene: TRBJ2-5; v_gene: TRBV2; d_gene: TRBD1; len: 17
CDR3aa: CASGPGMNTEAFF; CDR3nt: TGTGCCAGCGGGCCGGGCATGAACACTGAAGCTTTCTTT; abundance: -; j_gene: TRBJ1-1; v_gene: TRBV27; d_gene: -; len: 13
CDR3aa: CASKDRGNTEAFF; CDR3nt: TGTGCCAGCAAGGACAGGGGGAACACTGAAGCTTTCTTT; abundance: -; j_gene: TRBJ1-1; v_gene: TRBV2; d_gene: TRBD1; len: 13